The 18 T cell receptor beta chains in this list originate from one sample, sequenced in a study of cytomegalovirus exposure and HLA in healthy donors. PCR primers comprised 60 Vbeta and 13 Jbeta primers. Measured with immunoSEQ multiplex PCR; TCRdb has only the in-frame clones, and not every one. This table has roughly 200,000 clones, about three quarters appearing once. Material: PBMCs. The source of these receptors is a man aged 35 to 55 in good health and CMV-seronegative.

The V and J genes are TRBV7-2 and TRBJ2-5; possible D gene TRBD2, 6 bases. The germline V gene has CDR1 SGHTA and CDR2 FQGNSA. This CDR3 region has 18 residues. The V end was cut by 5 bases, the J end by 6 bases, with 28 bases between. DNA for the CDR3: TGTGCCAGCAGCCACCCCCTAACTGTCACTAGCTCCATTCAGACCCAGTACTTC. Amino acid sequence: CASSHPLTVTSSIQTQYF.

The rearrangement links TRBV15 to TRBJ1-5; TRBD1 aligns across 10 bases. The CDR3 sequence is 14 residues long. Germline assignment: CDR1 LNHNV and CDR2 YYDKDF (reference sequence). With V trimmed by 5 bases and J by 7 bases, 5 bases remained unmatched. The CDR3 spells CATSPGTGVQPQHF. CDR3 coding DNA: TGTGCCACCAGCCCCGGGACAGGGGTCCAGCCCCAGCATTTT.

The rearrangement uses TRBV4-3 and TRBJ2-7, with 10 nucleotides matching TRBD2. CDR1 and CDR2 from the germline V gene are LGHNA and YSLEER. Trimming at V came to 4 bases and at J to 5 bases, leaving 5 bases not matched to a gene. This CDR3 has 14 residues. The CDR3 DNA follows: TGCGCCAGCAGCCCAGCGGGAGGGCCCCACGAGCAGTACTTC. This encodes CASSPAGGPHEQYF.

Here the CDR3 DNA reads TGTGCCAGCAGCTTCCTCGGAGGGGACGAGCAGTACTTC. Translated, it gives CASSFLGGDEQYF. The gene calls are TRBV5-5 and TRBJ2-7; D perhaps matches TRBD2 (6 bases). Germline lookup yields CDR1 SGHKS and CDR2 YYEKEE (reference sequence). This CDR3 region has 13 residues. V dropped 2 bases and J dropped 5 bases, with 11 bases sitting between them.

This clone was observed a few times. This rearrangement joins TRBV4-3 to TRBJ1-5; D not resolved. V lost 0 bases and J lost 0, with 12 bases in between. CDR1 is LGHNA, CDR2 YSLEER, per germline. This CDR3 is 17 amino acids long. The CDR3 DNA follows: TGCGCCAGCAGCCAAGATCCAATTACAGCTAGCAATCAGCCCCAGCATTTT. It encodes CASSQDPITASNQPQHF.

The chain employs TRBV5-1 and TRBJ2-3; 7 bases align to TRBD1. The CDR3 runs 14 residues. V was clipped by 7 bases and J by 2 bases; unmatched bases: 7. Germline loops: CDR1 SGHRS, CDR2 YFSETQ. The CDR3 loop reads CASGSQGYTDTQYF. In nucleotides, the CDR3 is TGCGCCAGCGGGTCACAGGGGTACACAGATACGCAGTATTTT.

The chain employs TRBV7-2 and TRBJ2-7, with 9 bases identical to TRBD1. CDR3 length: 14 amino acids. V gave up 5 bases and J gave up 2 bases; unmatched junction bases: 4. CDR1 and CDR2 (germline): SGHTA, FQGNSA. The CDR3 sequence is CASSPGTGPYEQYF. CDR3 DNA sequence: TGTGCCAGCAGCCCAGGGACAGGGCCCTACGAGCAGTACTTC.

CDR3 amino acids: CATSRDANYLSEQYF. The DNA for the CDR3 is TGTGCCACCAGCAGAGATGCGAACTATCTTTCTGAGCAGTACTTC. The chain couples TRBV15 to TRBJ2-7; D remains ambiguous. In germline, CDR1 is LNHNV, CDR2 YYDKDF (reference sequence). The CDR3 spans 15 residues. The V end lost 0 bases, the J end lost 7 bases, and 16 bases lay between the germline ends.

J is TRBJ1-1 and V is TRBV30, with D possibly TRBD1 on 6 matching bases. There are 12 residues in the CDR3. The V end was cut by 5 bases, the J end by 1 base, with 8 bases between. Germline assignment: CDR1 GTSNPN and CDR2 SVGIG (reference sequence). The CDR3 spells CAWGGANTEAFF. The CDR3 DNA is TGTGCCTGGGGGGGGGCGAACACTGAAGCTTTCTTT.

The J gene is TRBJ2-7, the V gene TRBV18, with a weak D call TRBD2 (5 bases). V was cut by 4 bases and J by 3 bases, with 16 bases left in between. The V gene's germline CDR1 is KGHSH and CDR2 LQKENI. The CDR3 sequence is 15 residues long. In nucleotides, the CDR3 is TGTGCCAGCTCACTAACCCGGGAAAGAGGCTACGAGCAGTACTTC. Protein product: CASSLTRERGYEQYF.

V is TRBV5-1 and J is TRBJ1-6, with unresolved D. CDR3 length: 15 residues. With 3 bases removed from V and 4 bases from J, the gap between germline ends came to 11 bases. CDR1 is SGHRS and CDR2 is YFSETQ in the germline V gene. The CDR3 loop is CASSYSPDYNSPLHF. The CDR3 DNA sequence: TGCGCCAGCAGCTATTCTCCAGATTATAATTCACCCCTCCACTTT. Looking up the rest from reference TRBV5-1 and TRBJ1-6 gives the full variable domain: KAGVTQTPRYLIKTRGQQVTLSCSPISGHRSVSWYQQTPGQGLQFLFEYFSETQRNKGNFPGRFSGRQFSNSRSEMNVSTLELGDSALYLCASSYSPDYNSPLHFGNGTRLTVT.

The chain joins TRBV19 to TRBJ1-3; a weak D match, TRBD1 (6 bases). The germline gives CDR1 LNHDA, CDR2 SQIVND (reference sequence). There are 15 residues in the CDR3. V was shortened by 5 bases and J by 0 bases, with 11 bases between the two germline ends. In DNA form, the CDR3 reads TGTGCCAGTAGTCCAGACAGGACCTCTGGAAACACCATATATTTT. Amino acid sequence: CASSPDRTSGNTIYF.

V gene TRBV14 combines with J gene TRBJ1-2, with TRBD1 as a possible D gene (5 bases). Trimming took off 4 bases at V and 8 bases at J, with 11 bases between the two ends. CDR1 SGHDN and CDR2 FVKESK come from the germline V gene. This CDR3 is 12 amino acids long. CDR3 sequence (DNA): TGTGCCAGCAGCCTCCAGGGAGGAGGCTACACCTTC. Translation: CASSLQGGGYTF.

The V call is TRBV4-3, the J call TRBJ1-4, with a tentative D call TRBD1 (6 bases). This CDR3 has 16 amino acids. Trimming took 1 base from V and 2 from J, leaving 11 bases between them. Per germline, CDR1 LGHNA and CDR2 YSLEER. The CDR3: CASSQASQGTNEKLFF. The CDR3 DNA sequence: TGCGCCAGCAGCCAAGCCTCACAGGGTACTAATGAAAAACTGTTTTTT.

In its sample, this clone was seen a few times. This chain uses TRBV6-1 with TRBJ2-2; no firm D call. Trimming cost V 8 bases and J 5 bases, with 15 bases left between them. This CDR3 contains 14 residues. Germline CDR1 is MNHNS and CDR2 is SASEGT. CDR3 sequence (DNA): TGTGCCAGCCGAGAACTGTCGAGAACCGGGGAGCTGTTTTTT. It yields the protein CASRELSRTGELFF.

The chain has TRBV6-6 and TRBJ2-3; D gene ambiguous. CDR3 size: 15 residues. V dropped 3 bases and J dropped 2 bases, with 12 bases sitting between them. Germline V gives CDR1 MNHNY, CDR2 SVGAGI (reference sequence). The CDR3 spells CASSYFGGDTDTQYF. Written as DNA, the CDR3 is TGTGCCAGCAGTTATTTCGGCGGAGACACAGATACGCAGTATTTT.

The chain is built from TRBV7-6 and TRBJ2-7; a possible D gene is TRBD2 (5 bases). Germline V gives CDR1 SGHVS, CDR2 FNYEAQ. V lost 5 bases and J lost 5, with 13 bases in between. CDR3 length: 13 residues. CDR3 in amino acids: CASSRTLMDEQYF. CDR3 in DNA: TGTGCCAGCAGCCGGACTTTGATGGACGAGCAGTACTTC.

V gene TRBV6-5 combines with J gene TRBJ1-5; 11 bases are shared with TRBD1. This CDR3 region has 16 residues. Germline assignment: CDR1 MNHEY and CDR2 SVGAGI. V lost 4 bases and J lost 4; bases outside the gene matches: 6. The CDR3 bases are TGTGCCAGCAGTTCCAGGGGGACAGGGGGAAATCAGCCCCAGCATTTT. Translating it yields CASSSRGTGGNQPQHF.